Below, one TCR beta chain is given with its context. The target antigen is unknown. The data were obtained in a study of beta chain features in type 1 diabetes. This CDR3 contains 13 residues. Trimming removed 4 bases from V and 6 bases from J, with 12 bases in between. Germline values: CDR1 SGHNT, CDR2 YYREEE (reference sequence). Sequenced material consisted of expressed TCRB transcripts (all of the isolated RNA was reverse transcribed). TCRdb keeps only in-frame clones here, not all; method: immunoSEQ multiplex PCR. The table shows over 600,000 clones, with around 12% occurring only once. Study observations and caveats: In patients and controls equally, PCR might favor templates that are shorter. Type 1 diabetes patients showed a moderate but significant shortening of TCRB CDR3s in all four CD4+ subsets.

In total, each donor contributed a single heparinised blood draw that averaged around 100 mL. Each of the CD4+ naive, central memory, regulatory and stem cell-like memory populations was sorted via CD45RO/CCR7/CD25/CD127/CD95/CD27. The TCR originated in a man aged 30 to 45 with type 1 diabetes. The genes are TRBV5-4 and TRBJ2-3; no firm D call. The sample taken for sequencing was naive CD4+ T cells from blood. CDR3 nucleotide sequence: TGTGCCAGCAGCCTTTTCAGCGCGGATACGCAGTATTTT. It yields the protein CASSLFSADTQYF.